The 23 T cell receptor beta chains below come from one sample, sequenced in a study of T cell responses to AZD1222 COVID-19 vaccine. Sequenced by immunoSEQ multiplex PCR; TCRdb stores in-frame clones only, minus some. The sample includes fewer than 300,000 clones, about 92% seen only once; the top ten take roughly 0.6%. The source material was peripheral blood, sampled on day 0 of AZD1222 vaccination. The receptors derive from an adult in good health.

The gene calls are TRBV19 and TRBJ1-5; TRBD1 is a possible D gene (5 bases). From germline, CDR1 is LNHDA and CDR2 SQIVND (reference sequence). The V end lost 4 bases, the J end lost 2 bases, and 12 bases lay between the germline ends. This CDR3 is built from 15 residues. This CDR3 is CASSNQGGGNQPQHF. CDR3 DNA: TGTGCCAGTAGTAACCAGGGCGGGGGCAATCAGCCCCAGCATTTT.

This clone was counted once. This sequence joins TRBV7-3 and TRBJ2-3, with 14 bases fitting TRBD2. There are 16 residues in the CDR3. Germline assignment: CDR1 SGHTA and CDR2 FQGTGA. After removal of 5 bases from V and 4 bases from J, the junction contained 5 bases not matched to a gene. CDR3 coding DNA: TGTGCCAGCAGCCCGCGACTAGCGGGGGGGGCAGATACGCAGTATTTT. As protein: CASSPRLAGGADTQYF.

V usage is TRBV29-1 and J usage is TRBJ2-7; 7 bases fit TRBD1. This CDR3 is 12 amino acids long. J gave up 6 bases and V 6 bases, and 8 bases lay outside the gene matches. The germline CDR1 and CDR2 sequences are SQVTM and ANQGSEA. CDR3 sequence reads: CSVDRTAGEQYF. In DNA form, the CDR3 reads TGCAGCGTGGACAGGACTGCGGGCGAGCAGTACTTC.

The chain recombines TRBV28 with TRBJ2-7; D is uncertain. The V gene's germline CDR1 is MDHEN and CDR2 SYDVKM. V lost 3 bases and J 5 bases, leaving 17 bases between the germline ends. The CDR3 is 15 residues long. The DNA of the CDR3 is TGTGCCAGCAGTTTTAAGTTCCCGGGCTGGGACGAGCAGTACTTC. Residues: CASSFKFPGWDEQYF.

This clone was found once. The rearrangement uses TRBV28 and TRBJ2-1, with D possibly being TRBD2 (6 bases). The length of the CDR3 is 11 residues. The germline CDR1 and CDR2 sequences are MDHEN and SYDVKM. Trimming pared 4 bases from V and 14 bases from J, leaving 12 bases between. CDR3 DNA sequence: TGTGCCAGCAGTTGGACCCGGGGGAAGTTCTTC. This encodes CASSWTRGKFF. The variable domain in full, completed from reference TRBV28 and TRBJ2-1, reads DVKVTQSSRYLVKRTGEKVFLECVQDMDHENMFWYRQDPGLGLRLIYFSYDVKMKEKGDIPEGYSVSREKKERFSLILESASTNQTSMYLCASSWTRGKFFGPGTRLTVL.

V and J are TRBV19 and TRBJ2-5; maybe TRBD1 (5 bases). Germline V lookup: CDR1 LNHDA, CDR2 SQIVND (reference sequence). This CDR3 contains 14 residues. Between the trimmed V and J ends, which lost 5 bases and 2 bases, there was a span of 12 bases. The CDR3 spells CASSLREFQETQYF. In nucleotides, the CDR3 is TGTGCCAGTAGTCTCAGGGAATTTCAAGAGACCCAGTACTTC.

This chain uses TRBV18 with TRBJ1-1; no clear D. Germline V CDR1 and CDR2: KGHSH, LQKENI. This CDR3 is 15 amino acids long. Deletions cut 1 base from V and 1 base from J, with 10 bases between. The CDR3 DNA sequence: TGTGCCAGCTCACCACTAAGGACGGGGAACACTGAAGCTTTCTTT. It encodes CASSPLRTGNTEAFF.

The V gene is TRBV14, the J gene TRBJ2-3; D possibly corresponds to TRBD2 (7 bases). V lost 8 bases to trimming and J lost 2 bases, with 11 bases between them. CDR3 length: 13 residues. Germline CDR1 SGHDN, CDR2 FVKESK. CDR3 protein: CASGGAFTDTQYF. CDR3 nucleotide sequence: TGTGCCAGCGGGGGGGCGTTCACAGATACGCAGTATTTT.

The chain recombines TRBV12-5 with TRBJ2-1, with D maybe TRBD2 (6 bases). Germline lookup yields CDR1 LGHNT and CDR2 FRNRAP. V was trimmed by 0 bases and J by 10 bases, leaving 10 bases between them. There are 13 residues in the CDR3. The CDR3 DNA is TGTGCTAGTGGTTTGGTGGACGGAGGGGAGCAGTTCTTC. The encoded protein is CASGLVDGGEQFF.

This chain joins TRBV5-6 and TRBJ1-2; 8 positions agree with TRBD1. CDR1 and CDR2 from the germline V gene are SGHDT and YYEEEE. The CDR3 is 14 amino acids. Trimming took 6 bases from V and 3 from J; bases not matched to a gene: 7. CDR3 region: CASNDRGGYYGYTF. CDR3 sequence (DNA): TGTGCCAGCAACGACAGGGGCGGCTACTATGGCTACACCTTC.

V and J are TRBV7-2 and TRBJ1-2; D call uncertain. Between the trimmed V and J ends, which lost 5 bases and 5 bases, there was a span of 24 bases. The CDR3 runs 17 residues. Looked up from germline, CDR1 is SGHTA and CDR2 is FQGNSA. Written as DNA, the CDR3 is TGTGCCAGCAGCCTCCTGTCCTCGGGGTCGGGAGGATATGGCTACACCTTC. Translating gives CASSLLSSGSGGYGYTF.

The genes are TRBV3-1 (or the pseudogene TRBV3-2) and TRBJ1-3; 8 bases fit TRBD1. With V trimmed by 1 base and J by 2 bases, 10 bases remained unmatched. The CDR3 sequence is 18 residues long. The germline CDR1 and CDR2 sequences are LGHDT and YNNKEL (reference sequence). This CDR3 reads CASSQVSYGQGPGNTIYF. In DNA form, the CDR3 reads TGTGCCAGCAGCCAAGTCTCTTATGGACAGGGACCTGGAAACACCATATATTTT.

V gene TRBV29-1 combines with J gene TRBJ1-2, with D hard to call. Germline V lookup: CDR1 SQVTM, CDR2 ANQGSEA. V lost 6 bases, J lost 4 bases, and 12 bases lay in between. The CDR3 contains 12 residues. CDR3 sequence: CSVGSSSYGYTF. The CDR3 bases are TGCAGCGTGGGAAGCTCTAGCTATGGCTACACCTTC.

The rearrangement joins TRBV4-3 to TRBJ2-2; weak D call: TRBD1 (5 bases). This CDR3 has 14 residues. Germline values: CDR1 LGHNA, CDR2 YSLEER. V gave up 3 bases and J gave up 5 bases, with 10 bases separating them. This CDR3 is CASSHTTVTGELFF. CDR3 DNA sequence: TGCGCCAGCAGCCACACGACAGTAACCGGGGAGCTGTTTTTT.

The rearrangement links TRBV18 to TRBJ1-4; 8 positions match TRBD1. J was trimmed by 8 bases and V by 6 bases; bases with no gene match: 5. The CDR3 totals 13 residues. Looked up from germline, CDR1 is KGHSH and CDR2 is LQKENI. DNA for the CDR3: TGTGCCAGCTCGATGGACAGGGAAGAAAAACTGTTTTTT. Translating gives CASSMDREEKLFF.

This chain uses TRBV15 with TRBJ2-7; tentatively, D is TRBD2 (6 bases). Trimming shortened V by 0 bases and J by 4 bases, and 10 bases separated the two germline ends. The germline V gene has CDR1 LNHNV and CDR2 YYDKDF (reference sequence). The length of the CDR3 is 14 residues. The CDR3 coding sequence is TGTGCCACCAGCAGAGAGGAGGGCGGGTACGAGCAGTACTTC. This sequence encodes CATSREEGGYEQYF.

This chain uses TRBV7-2 with TRBJ2-3; 7 bases match TRBD2. J was trimmed by 2 bases and V by 2 bases; bases with no gene match: 13. This CDR3 is 18 amino acids long. CDR1 is SGHTA, CDR2 FQGNSA, per germline. The CDR3 DNA sequence: TGTGCCAGCAGCTTACGGCTAAATCGGGGGGTATTCACAGATACGCAGTATTTT. Amino acid sequence: CASSLRLNRGVFTDTQYF.

The V gene is TRBV4-3, the J gene TRBJ2-2; D not resolved. The germline CDR1 and CDR2 sequences are LGHNA and YSLEER. V was pared by 3 bases and J by 6 bases, with 8 bases between. CDR3 length: 13 residues. The CDR3 DNA reads TGCGCCAGCAGCCAGGAACGCGCCGGGGAGCTGTTTTTT. It yields the protein CASSQERAGELFF.

The rearrangement uses TRBV28 and TRBJ2-7; D is perhaps TRBD1 or TRBD2 (5 bases each). Trimming shortened V by 6 bases and J by 0 bases, and 12 bases separated the two germline ends. The CDR3 runs 14 residues. Germline CDR1 reads MDHEN; CDR2 reads SYDVKM. DNA of the CDR3: TGTGCCAGCAGCTGGGACCCAAGCTCCTACGAGCAGTACTTC. This sequence encodes CASSWDPSSYEQYF.

V is TRBV4-1 and J is TRBJ2-7, with D possibly TRBD2 on 5 matching bases. Per the germline V gene, CDR1 is MGHRA and CDR2 is YSYEKL. V shed 1 base and J shed 0 bases, with 13 bases lying between them. This CDR3 has 16 residues. CDR3 amino acids: CASSQVDGVSSYEQYF. The CDR3 nucleotides are TGCGCCAGCAGCCAAGTAGACGGGGTGAGCTCCTACGAGCAGTACTTC.

In regard to this clone: A read error may account for a junction end that differs from germline. The CDR3 here is CASNQRAGTEAFF. The CDR3, as DNA: TGTGCCAGCAACCAAAGGGCCGGCACTGAAGCTTTCTTT. The J gene is TRBJ1-1, the V gene TRBV3-1 (or the pseudogene TRBV3-2); no firm D call. The CDR3 is made up of 13 amino acids. Per the germline V gene, CDR1 is LGHDT and CDR2 is YNNKEL (reference sequence).

The J gene is TRBJ2-7, the V gene TRBV5-4, with D perhaps TRBD2 (7 bases). The CDR3 is made up of 15 amino acids. V was trimmed by 5 bases and J by 4 bases, leaving 19 bases between them. Germline CDR1 reads SGHNT; CDR2 reads YYREEE (reference sequence). In DNA, the CDR3 is TGTGCCAGCAGTCGAGGGGGAGCGGGACTATACGAGCAGTACTTC. It encodes CASSRGGAGLYEQYF.

V is TRBV6-5 and J is TRBJ2-3; TRBD2 is a possible D gene (5 bases). CDR3 size: 12 residues. Trimming shortened V by 5 bases and J by 7 bases, and 10 bases separated the two germline ends. Germline-derived CDR1 and CDR2 are MNHEY and SVGAGI. The CDR3 sequence: CASSTSTHTQYF. The CDR3 DNA is TGTGCCAGCAGTACTAGTACGCATACGCAGTATTTT.